This paragraph covers one TCR beta chain sequence. Germline CDR1 SEHNR, CDR2 FQNEAQ (reference sequence). CDR3 size: 14 residues. J lost 8 bases, V lost 7 bases, and 10 bases had no gene match. The source of the sample is a study of shared clonotypes between healthy human individuals. Data came from immunoSEQ multiplex PCR; TCRdb stores just in-frame clones and leaves some out. The table shows around 2,000,000 clones, with approximately 94% occurring only once. CD45RO-negative, CCR7-positively selected cells formed the naive CD8 fraction, excluding terminally differentiated effector memory CD45RA+ cells.

Sequenced: naive CD8+ T cells sorted from blood. The sequence was collected from a man younger than 35 in good health. This chain joins TRBV7-9 and TRBJ2-1, with 8 positions matching TRBD2. CDR3 sequence: CASTPGVAGYEQFF. CDR3 in DNA: TGTGCCAGCACCCCCGGGGTAGCGGGATATGAGCAGTTCTTC.